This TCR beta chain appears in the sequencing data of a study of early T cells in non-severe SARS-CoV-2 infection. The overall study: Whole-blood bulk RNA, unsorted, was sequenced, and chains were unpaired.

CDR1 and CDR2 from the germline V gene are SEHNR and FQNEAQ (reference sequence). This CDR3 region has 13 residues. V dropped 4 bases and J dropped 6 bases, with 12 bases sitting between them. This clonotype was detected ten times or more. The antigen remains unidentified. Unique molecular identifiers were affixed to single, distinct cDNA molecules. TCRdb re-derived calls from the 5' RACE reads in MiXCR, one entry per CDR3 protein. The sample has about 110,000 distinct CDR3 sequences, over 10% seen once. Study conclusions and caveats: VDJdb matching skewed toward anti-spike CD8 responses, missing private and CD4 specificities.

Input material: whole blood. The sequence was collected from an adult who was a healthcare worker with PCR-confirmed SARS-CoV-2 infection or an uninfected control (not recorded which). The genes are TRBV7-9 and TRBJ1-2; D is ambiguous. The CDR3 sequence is CASSSAPGDGYTF. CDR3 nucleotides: TGTGCCAGCAGCTCCGCCCCCGGAGATGGCTACACCTTC.